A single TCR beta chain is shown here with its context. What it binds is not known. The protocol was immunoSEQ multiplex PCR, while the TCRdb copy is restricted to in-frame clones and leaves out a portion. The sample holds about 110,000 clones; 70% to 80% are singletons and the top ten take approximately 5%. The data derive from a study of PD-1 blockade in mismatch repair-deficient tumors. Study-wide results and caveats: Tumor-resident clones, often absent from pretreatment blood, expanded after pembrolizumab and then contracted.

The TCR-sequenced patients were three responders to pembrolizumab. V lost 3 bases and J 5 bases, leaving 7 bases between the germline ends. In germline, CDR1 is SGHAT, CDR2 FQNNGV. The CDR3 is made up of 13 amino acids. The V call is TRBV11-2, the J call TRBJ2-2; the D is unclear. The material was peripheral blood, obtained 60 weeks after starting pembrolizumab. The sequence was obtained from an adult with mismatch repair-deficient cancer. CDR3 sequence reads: CASSFPLTGELFF. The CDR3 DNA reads TGTGCCAGCAGCTTCCCCCTAACCGGGGAGCTGTTTTTT.